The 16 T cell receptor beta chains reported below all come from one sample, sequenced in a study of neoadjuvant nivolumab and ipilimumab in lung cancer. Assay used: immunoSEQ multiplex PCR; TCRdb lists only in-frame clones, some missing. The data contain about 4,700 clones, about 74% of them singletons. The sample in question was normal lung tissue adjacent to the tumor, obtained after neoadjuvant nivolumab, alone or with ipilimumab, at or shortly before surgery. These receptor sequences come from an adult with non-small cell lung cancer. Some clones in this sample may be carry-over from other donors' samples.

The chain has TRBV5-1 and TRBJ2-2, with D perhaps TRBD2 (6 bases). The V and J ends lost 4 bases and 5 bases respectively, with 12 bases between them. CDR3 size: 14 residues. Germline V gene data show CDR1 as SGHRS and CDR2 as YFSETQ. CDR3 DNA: TGCGCCAGCAGCCCGGGACTGTGGACCGGGGAGCTGTTTTTT. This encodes CASSPGLWTGELFF. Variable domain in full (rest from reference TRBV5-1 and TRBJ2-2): KAGVTQTPRYLIKTRGQQVTLSCSPISGHRSVSWYQQTPGQGLQFLFEYFSETQRNKGNFPGRFSGRQFSNSRSEMNVSTLELGDSALYLCASSPGLWTGELFFGEGSRLTVL.

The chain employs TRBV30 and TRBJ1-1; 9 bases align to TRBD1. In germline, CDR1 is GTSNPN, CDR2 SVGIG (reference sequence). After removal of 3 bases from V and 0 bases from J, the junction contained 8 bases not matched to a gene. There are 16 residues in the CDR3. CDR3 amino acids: CAWSAGTGRMNTEAFF. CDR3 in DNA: TGTGCCTGGAGCGCCGGGACAGGGCGCATGAACACTGAAGCTTTCTTT.

CDR3 DNA sequence: TGTGCCAGCAGCTTAGCGGTGGAGACCTACGAGCAGTACTTC. Protein: CASSLAVETYEQYF. The gene calls are TRBV7-2 and TRBJ2-7; D is uncertain. V lost 0 bases and J 2 bases, leaving 8 bases between the germline ends. This CDR3 contains 14 residues. Germline CDR1 SGHTA, CDR2 FQGNSA. The full variable domain, completed using reference TRBV7-2 and TRBJ2-7, is GAGVSQSPSNKVTEKGKDVELRCDPISGHTALYWYRQSLGQGLEFLIYFQGNSAPDKSGLPSDRFSAERTGGSVSTLTIQRTQQEDSAVYLCASSLAVETYEQYFGPGTRLTVT.

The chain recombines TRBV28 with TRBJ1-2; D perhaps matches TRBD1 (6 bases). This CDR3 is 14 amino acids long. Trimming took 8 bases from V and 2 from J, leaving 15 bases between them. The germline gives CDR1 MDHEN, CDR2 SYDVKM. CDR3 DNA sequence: TGTGCCAGCGCCCTGTCGGGGGGCAACTATGGCTACACCTTC. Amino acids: CASALSGGNYGYTF.

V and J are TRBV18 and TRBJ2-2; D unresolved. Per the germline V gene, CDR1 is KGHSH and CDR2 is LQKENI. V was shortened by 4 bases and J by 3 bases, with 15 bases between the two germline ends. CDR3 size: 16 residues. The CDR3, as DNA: TGTGCCAGCTCACAACTACCGATGAAGGACACCGGGGAGCTGTTTTTT. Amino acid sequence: CASSQLPMKDTGELFF.

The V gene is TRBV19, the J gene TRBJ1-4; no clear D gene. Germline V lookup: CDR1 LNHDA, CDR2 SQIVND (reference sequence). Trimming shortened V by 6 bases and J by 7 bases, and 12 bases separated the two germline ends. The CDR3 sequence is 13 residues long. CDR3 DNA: TGTGCCAGTAGACCTACTTTGGTTGAAAAACTGTTTTTT. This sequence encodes CASRPTLVEKLFF.

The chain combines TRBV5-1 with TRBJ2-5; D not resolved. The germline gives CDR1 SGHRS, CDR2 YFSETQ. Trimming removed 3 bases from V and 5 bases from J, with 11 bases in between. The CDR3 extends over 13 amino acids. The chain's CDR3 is CASSSDGSETQYF. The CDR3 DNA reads TGCGCCAGCAGCTCTGACGGGTCGGAGACCCAGTACTTC.

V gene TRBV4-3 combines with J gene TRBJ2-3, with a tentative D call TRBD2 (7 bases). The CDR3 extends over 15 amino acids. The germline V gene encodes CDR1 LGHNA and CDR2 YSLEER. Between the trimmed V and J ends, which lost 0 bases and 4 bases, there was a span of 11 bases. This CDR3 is CASSQDRGGADTQYF. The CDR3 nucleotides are TGCGCCAGCAGCCAAGATCGCGGGGGCGCAGATACGCAGTATTTT.

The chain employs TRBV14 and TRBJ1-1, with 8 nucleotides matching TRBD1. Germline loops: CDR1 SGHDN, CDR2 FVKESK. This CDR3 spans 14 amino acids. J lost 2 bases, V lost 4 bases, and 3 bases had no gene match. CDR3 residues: CASSPGQGNTEAFF. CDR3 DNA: TGTGCCAGCAGCCCTGGACAGGGTAACACTGAAGCTTTCTTT.

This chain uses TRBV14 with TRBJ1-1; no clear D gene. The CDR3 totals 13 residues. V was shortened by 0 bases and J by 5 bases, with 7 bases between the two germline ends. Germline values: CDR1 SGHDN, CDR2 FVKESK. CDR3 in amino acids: CASSQEWGTEAFF. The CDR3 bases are TGTGCCAGCAGCCAAGAATGGGGAACTGAAGCTTTCTTT.

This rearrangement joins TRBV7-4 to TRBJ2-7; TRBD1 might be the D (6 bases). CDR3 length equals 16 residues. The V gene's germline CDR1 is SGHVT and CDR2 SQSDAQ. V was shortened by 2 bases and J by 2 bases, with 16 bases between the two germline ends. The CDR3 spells CASSLQATGYPYEQYF. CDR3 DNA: TGTGCCAGCAGCTTACAAGCGACAGGCTACCCCTACGAGCAGTACTTC.

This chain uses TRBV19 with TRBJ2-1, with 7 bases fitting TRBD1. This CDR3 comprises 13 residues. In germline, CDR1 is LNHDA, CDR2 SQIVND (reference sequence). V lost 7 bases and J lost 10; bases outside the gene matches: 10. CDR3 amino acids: CASTYGQVREQFF. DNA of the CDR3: TGTGCCAGTACCTACGGACAGGTTCGGGAGCAGTTCTTC.

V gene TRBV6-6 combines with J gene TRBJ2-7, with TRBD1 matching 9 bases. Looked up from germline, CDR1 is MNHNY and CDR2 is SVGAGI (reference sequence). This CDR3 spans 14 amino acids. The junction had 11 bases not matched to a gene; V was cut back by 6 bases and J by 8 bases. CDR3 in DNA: TGTGCCAGCAGCGGAGCCCCGGACAGGGGAAAGCAGTACTTC. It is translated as CASSGAPDRGKQYF.

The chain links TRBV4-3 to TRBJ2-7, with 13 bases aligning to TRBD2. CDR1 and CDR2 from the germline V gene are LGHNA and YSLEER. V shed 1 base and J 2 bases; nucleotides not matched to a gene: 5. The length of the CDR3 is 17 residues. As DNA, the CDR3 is TGCGCCAGCAGCCAAGGGACCGGGACTAGCGGGACCTACGAGCAGTACTTC. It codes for CASSQGTGTSGTYEQYF.

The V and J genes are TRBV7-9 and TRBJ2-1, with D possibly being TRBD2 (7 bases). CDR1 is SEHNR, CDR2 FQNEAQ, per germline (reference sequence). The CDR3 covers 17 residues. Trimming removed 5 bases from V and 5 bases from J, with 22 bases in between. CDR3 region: CASSHTEGGVPHNEQFF. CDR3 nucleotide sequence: TGTGCCAGCAGCCACACTGAAGGGGGGGTTCCGCACAATGAGCAGTTCTTC.

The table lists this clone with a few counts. CDR3 loop: CASRETAGFSQPQHF. DNA for the CDR3: TGTGCCAGCAGGGAGACCGCGGGGTTTAGTCAGCCCCAGCATTTT. V is TRBV6-6 and J is TRBJ1-5; no clear D. This CDR3 spans 15 amino acids. CDR1 is MNHNY and CDR2 is SVGAGI in the germline V gene (reference sequence). With 6 bases removed from V and 6 bases from J, the gap between germline ends came to 18 bases.